Below are 19 T cell receptor beta chains sequenced from a single sample in a study of shared clonotypes between healthy human individuals. The protocol was immunoSEQ multiplex PCR, while the TCRdb copy is restricted to in-frame clones and leaves out a portion. Of about 2.2 million clones in the sample, about 92% were seen once. The naive CD8 population came from CD45RO-negative cells selected for CCR7, without terminally differentiated effector memory CD45RA+ cells. The sample comprised naive CD8+ T cells from PBMCs. Source of these receptors: a man aged 18 to 30 in good health. Some clones in this sample may be carry-over from other donors' samples.

The chain combines TRBV5-5 with TRBJ2-2, with D unclear. The germline CDR1 and CDR2 sequences are SGHKS and YYEKEE (reference sequence). This CDR3 is built from 13 residues. Trimming took off 7 bases at V and 5 bases at J, with 12 bases between the two ends. The DNA for the CDR3 is TGTGCCAGCGCGGCCGGACCGACCGGGGAGCTGTTTTTT. Protein sequence: CASAAGPTGELFF.

The V call is TRBV27, the J call TRBJ2-3; 12 nucleotides match TRBD2. The CDR3 covers 15 residues. The V segment lost 5 bases and the J segment 5 bases; nucleotides outside the gene matches: 5. CDR1 is MNHEY, CDR2 SMNVEV, per germline (reference sequence). The CDR3 nucleotides are TGTGCCAGCAGTCATACGACTAGCGGGGGAGATACGCAGTATTTT. As protein: CASSHTTSGGDTQYF.

The chain carries TRBV7-9 and TRBJ1-4; D gene uncertain. The CDR3 runs to 17 residues. CDR1 and CDR2 from the germline V gene are SEHNR and FQNEAQ (reference sequence). Trimming removed 5 bases from V and 0 bases from J, with 16 bases in between. CDR3 coding DNA: TGTGCCAGCAGCCCCATTTCAAGGCCCTCAACTAATGAAAAACTGTTTTTT. Translating gives CASSPISRPSTNEKLFF.

CDR3 sequence reads: CASSQGREGRSEQYF. DNA for the CDR3: TGTGCCAGCAGCCAAGGGCGGGAGGGCCGATCCGAGCAGTACTTC. V usage is TRBV14 and J usage is TRBJ2-7, with 9 bases matching TRBD2. This CDR3 region has 15 residues. Germline CDR1 is SGHDN and CDR2 is FVKESK. The V and J ends lost 1 base and 6 bases, in that order; junction bases with no gene match: 7.

The chain couples TRBV10-3 to TRBJ2-3, with D perhaps matching TRBD2 (6 bases). V was pared by 6 bases and J by 2 bases, with 18 bases between. Germline assignment: CDR1 ENHRY and CDR2 SYGVKD. This CDR3 spans 16 amino acids. The CDR3 sequence: CAISAGAGLFTDTQYF. The CDR3, as DNA: TGTGCCATCAGCGCTGGGGCGGGGCTCTTCACAGATACGCAGTATTTT.

The chain couples TRBV11-2 to TRBJ1-1, with D unclear. Trimming took 3 bases from V and 7 from J, leaving 9 bases between them. The length of the CDR3 is 12 residues. In germline, CDR1 is SGHAT, CDR2 FQNNGV. In DNA form, the CDR3 reads TGTGCCAGCAGCTTGGTGTCCCGTGAAGCTTTCTTT. Encoded protein: CASSLVSREAFF.

The chain has TRBV7-2 and TRBJ1-1, with 9 bases that match TRBD1. The CDR3 is 16 amino acids. Looked up from germline, CDR1 is SGHTA and CDR2 is FQGNSA. Losses at the gene ends were 6 bases for V and 5 bases for J; bases not matched to a gene: 13. CDR3 loop: CASSLPLQGARTEAFF. CDR3 sequence (DNA): TGTGCCAGCAGTTTACCACTACAGGGGGCGCGTACTGAAGCTTTCTTT.

V usage is TRBV15 and J usage is TRBJ2-1; D is ambiguous. This CDR3 has 13 amino acids. Trimming took 1 base from V and 12 from J, leaving 13 bases between them. From germline, CDR1 is LNHNV and CDR2 YYDKDF (reference sequence). The CDR3 here is CATSRVEKRSQFF. The CDR3 DNA follows: TGTGCCACCAGCAGAGTCGAAAAGCGTTCGCAGTTCTTC.

The chain joins TRBV6-5 to TRBJ2-7, with TRBD2 identical over 8 bases. This CDR3 region has 14 residues. V was pared by 6 bases and J by 4 bases, with 8 bases of the junction left unmatched. Germline CDR1 and CDR2: MNHEY and SVGAGI. Here the CDR3 reads CASSDRAGEYEQYF. Here the CDR3 DNA reads TGTGCCAGCAGCGATAGAGCGGGAGAGTACGAGCAGTACTTC.

The chain is built from TRBV4-3 and TRBJ2-7; 9 positions agree with TRBD2. CDR3 size: 19 residues. V gave up 0 bases and J gave up 6 bases; unmatched junction bases: 18. In germline, CDR1 is LGHNA, CDR2 YSLEER. In DNA, the CDR3 is TGCGCCAGCAGCCAAGATATATCTAGCGGGATGACGAGGTCGGGCGAGCAGTACTTC. Its translation is CASSQDISSGMTRSGEQYF.

This clone was observed a single time. The gene calls are TRBV7-2 and TRBJ2-3; 9 nucleotides agree with TRBD2. Germline assignment: CDR1 SGHTA and CDR2 FQGNSA. This CDR3 has 17 amino acids. V was clipped by 5 bases and J by 4 bases; unmatched bases: 13. CDR3 residues: CASSPLYRVAGADTQYF. In DNA, the CDR3 is TGTGCCAGCAGCCCCTTATATAGGGTAGCGGGAGCAGATACGCAGTATTTT. Full variable domain (rest looked up from reference TRBV7-2 and TRBJ2-3): GAGVSQSPSNKVTEKGKDVELRCDPISGHTALYWYRQSLGQGLEFLIYFQGNSAPDKSGLPSDRFSAERTGGSVSTLTIQRTQQEDSAVYLCASSPLYRVAGADTQYFGPGTRLTVL.

V gene TRBV7-7 combines with J gene TRBJ1-5; D not resolved. V lost 11 bases, J lost 0 bases, and 5 bases lay in between. This CDR3 has 11 residues. Germline CDR1 SSHAT, CDR2 FNYEAQ (reference sequence). The CDR3 spells CALYSNQPQHF. DNA for the CDR3: TGTGCCCTTTATAGCAATCAGCCCCAGCATTTT.

The V call is TRBV28, the J call TRBJ1-4; 9 bases are shared with TRBD1. CDR1 and CDR2 from the germline V gene are MDHEN and SYDVKM. There are 14 residues in the CDR3. V trimming: 4 bases; J trimming: 6 bases; junction bases outside the gene matches: 3. CDR3 region: CASSSDRGHEKLFF. As DNA, the CDR3 is TGTGCCAGCAGTTCGGACAGGGGTCATGAAAAACTGTTTTTT.

J is TRBJ2-5 and V is TRBV11-2, with TRBD2 as a possible D gene (6 bases). Germline V CDR1 and CDR2: SGHAT, FQNNGV. V was shortened by 3 bases and J by 5 bases, with 13 bases between the two germline ends. This CDR3 is built from 14 residues. In DNA form, the CDR3 reads TGTGCCAGCAGCTTTCCGGGAGAGCAGGAGACCCAGTACTTC. Its protein is CASSFPGEQETQYF.

The chain couples TRBV11-1 to TRBJ2-7; possible D gene TRBD1, 6 bases. V gave up 5 bases and J gave up 0 bases, with 17 bases separating them. In germline, CDR1 is SGHAT, CDR2 FQDESV (reference sequence). The CDR3 extends over 16 amino acids. This CDR3 is CASSPQGLLGSYEQYF. CDR3 DNA: TGTGCCAGCAGCCCTCAGGGGCTTTTAGGCTCCTACGAGCAGTACTTC.

As to this clone: Other DNA sequences from this sample encode an identical CDR3 as well. The chain has TRBV7-2 and TRBJ2-1; D is perhaps TRBD2 (5 bases). CDR3 length: 14 residues. Trimming took off 5 bases at V and 0 bases at J, with 8 bases between the two ends. Germline CDR1 SGHTA, CDR2 FQGNSA. The CDR3 DNA is TGTGCCAGCAGCCCCCGGGGCTCCTACAATGAGCAGTTCTTC. Translation: CASSPRGSYNEQFF.

The chain has TRBV9 and TRBJ2-2; D call uncertain. The V end was cut by 6 bases, the J end by 3 bases, with 12 bases between. The CDR3 is 14 amino acids. Looked up from germline, CDR1 is SGDLS and CDR2 is YYNGEE. The DNA of the CDR3 is TGTGCCAGCAACCACGGGTGGGACACCGGGGAGCTGTTTTTT. Residues: CASNHGWDTGELFF.

This rearrangement joins TRBV5-6 to TRBJ2-7, with a possible D match to TRBD2 (6 bases). The germline V gene encodes CDR1 SGHDT and CDR2 YYEEEE. V gave up 0 bases and J gave up 0 bases, with 16 bases separating them. The CDR3 is 17 amino acids. CDR3 protein: CASSLATVRGYSYEQYF. CDR3 DNA sequence: TGTGCCAGCAGCTTGGCGACGGTACGGGGGTACTCCTACGAGCAGTACTTC. Complete variable domain (other parts from reference TRBV5-6 and TRBJ2-7): DAGVTQSPTHLIKTRGQQVTLRCSPKSGHDTVSWYQQALGQGPQFIFQYYEEEERQRGNFPDRFSGHQFPNYSSELNVNALLLGDSALYLCASSLATVRGYSYEQYFGPGTRLTVT.

The gene calls are TRBV10-1 and TRBJ2-7, with TRBD2 matching 11 bases. Germline V lookup: CDR1 WNHNN, CDR2 SYGVQD (reference sequence). The ends lost 7 bases at V and 0 bases at J; junction bases unmatched: 11. The CDR3 has 17 amino acids. For the CDR3, the DNA is TGCGCCAGCACCCCGACTAGCGGGACCCTTCTCTCCTACGAGCAGTACTTC. The encoded protein is CASTPTSGTLLSYEQYF.